The present TCR beta chain was sequenced within a study of blood T cell repertoires in COVID-19. For the study at large: COVID-19 samples, acute and convalescent, were from the United States, Italy and Spain.

The participants were between about 18 and 100 years old and came from fewer than 25 US areas. Each participant's cohort was designated according to participant-reported clinical history. Authors' data handling: The authors estimated nucleated cell counts from reference gene primer amplification. The protocol was immunoSEQ multiplex PCR, while the TCRdb copy is restricted to in-frame clones and leaves out a portion. V and J calls and clone size follow that table, whereas D and trimming were derived from the DNA. Among under 300,000 clones listed, 75% to 90% were seen once. There are 13 residues in the CDR3. Trimming removed 0 bases from V and 5 bases from J, with 8 bases in between. Germline V gene lookup returns CDR1 GTSNPN and CDR2 SVGIG (reference sequence).

The receptor was isolated from a woman aged 45-59 years who had recovered from COVID-19. The J gene is TRBJ2-1, the V gene TRBV30, with D tentatively TRBD1 (6 bases). The sequenced sample was PBMCs or T cells enriched from blood (not recorded which). The DNA for the CDR3 is TGTGCCTGGAGTGTTAAGGGGGACAATGAGCAGTTCTTC. Its translation: CAWSVKGDNEQFF.